The 16 T cell receptor beta chains reported below all come from one sample, sequenced in a study of Ad26.COV2.S vaccination and SARS-CoV-2 variants (dated by TCRdb to the early 2020s). The library was prepared using the immunoSEQ multiplex PCR assay. TCRdb stores this immuneACCESS table with in-frame sequences only. Part of the clones is absent; in the studies checked, under half of the shortfall reflects unresolved V genes, and no reason is known for the rest. This sample gives 400,000 to 450,000 clones in total; over 75% of them show up just once. The ten largest make up 12% of the sample. The treatment or condition label, read with the paper, signifies: 15 to 20 received Ad26.COV2.S at low or high dose, single or two shots; several received placebo; per-sample allocation not given. Repertoires of vaccine and placebo recipients were sequenced from samples taken on day 63 after the first injection.

The specimen was peripheral blood, collected in a trial of Ad26.COV2.S vaccine versus placebo. The receptors shown here come from a person between 18 and 65 years old who received the Ad26.COV2.S COVID-19 vaccine or a placebo.

The chain links TRBV5-1 to TRBJ2-1; 7 positions match TRBD2. CDR3 length equals 19 residues. V gave up 4 bases and J gave up 9 bases; unmatched junction bases: 25. Germline loops: CDR1 SGHRS, CDR2 YFSETQ. CDR3 sequence (DNA): TGCGCCAGCAGCCTCTCAGTACCCACAGCGACTAGCAGTTCTAGTGAGCAGTTCTTC. Protein: CASSLSVPTATSSSSEQFF.

V is TRBV7-2 and J is TRBJ2-1; tentative D call: TRBD2 (6 bases). V lost 0 bases to trimming and J lost 10 bases, with 16 bases between them. CDR3 length: 15 residues. Germline-derived CDR1 and CDR2 are SGHTA and FQGNSA. The CDR3 coding sequence is TGTGCCAGCAGCTTAGCTCCGACTAGAGAGTGGGAGCAGTTCTTC. This codes for CASSLAPTREWEQFF.

The V gene is TRBV9, the J gene TRBJ2-3, with D tentatively TRBD2 (5 bases). Germline assignment: CDR1 SGDLS and CDR2 YYNGEE. Trimming removed 4 bases at V and 4 bases at J, with 22 bases between. The CDR3 is 17 amino acids. CDR3 region: CASSSRGRDPGSDTQYF. The CDR3 nucleotides are TGTGCCAGCAGCTCCCGGGGTCGCGACCCGGGGTCAGATACGCAGTATTTT.

The V and J genes are TRBV28 and TRBJ1-1, with 7 bases fitting TRBD1. There are 13 residues in the CDR3. V lost 7 bases and J lost 4; bases outside the gene matches: 6. Looked up from germline, CDR1 is MDHEN and CDR2 is SYDVKM. CDR3 sequence (DNA): TGTGCCAGCAAAATCAGGGGGGGCACTGAAGCTTTCTTT. It codes for CASKIRGGTEAFF.

This chain joins TRBV25-1 and TRBJ1-1, with a possible D match to TRBD1 (6 bases). CDR3 length: 14 amino acids. The germline V gene encodes CDR1 MGHDK and CDR2 SYGVNS. V dropped 4 bases and J dropped 7 bases, with 16 bases sitting between them. In nucleotides, the CDR3 is TGTGCCAGCAGTGCCCGTGACAGGCTGGTTGAAGCTTTCTTT. Amino acid sequence: CASSARDRLVEAFF.

V gene TRBV6-5 combines with J gene TRBJ1-2; 7 bases line up with TRBD1. V was pared by 5 bases and J by 4 bases, with 7 bases of the junction left unmatched. Germline-derived CDR1 and CDR2 are MNHEY and SVGAGI. The CDR3 is 14 residues long. The CDR3 is CASSPMEGAYGYTF. The CDR3, as DNA: TGTGCCAGCAGTCCCATGGAGGGGGCCTATGGCTACACCTTC.

This chain uses TRBV5-6 with TRBJ2-3; 7 nucleotides align to TRBD2. CDR3 size: 17 residues. Germline V gene sequence: CDR1 SGHDT, CDR2 YYEEEE. V lost 0 bases, J lost 2 bases, and 9 bases stayed unmatched. The CDR3 nucleotides are TGTGCCAGCAGCTTGGGAGGGCCTAGCGGTTTCACAGATACGCAGTATTTT. It yields the protein CASSLGGPSGFTDTQYF.

V gene TRBV14 combines with J gene TRBJ2-5; D is undetermined. Germline-derived CDR1 and CDR2 are SGHDN and FVKESK. Trimming removed 2 bases at V and 5 bases at J, with 18 bases between. The CDR3 totals 16 residues. CDR3 amino acids: CASSQNGLPTGETQYF. CDR3 DNA: TGTGCCAGCAGCCAAAATGGCTTACCGACCGGGGAGACCCAGTACTTC.

J is TRBJ2-3 and V is TRBV30, with TRBD1 identical over 8 bases. V trimming: 0 bases; J trimming: 4 bases; junction bases outside the gene matches: 15. The germline V gene has CDR1 GTSNPN and CDR2 SVGIG (reference sequence). CDR3 length: 18 amino acids. CDR3 coding DNA: TGTGCCTGGAGTGTAGGTTGGACAGGGAAGGGATCCCCAGATACGCAGTATTTT. It encodes CAWSVGWTGKGSPDTQYF.

This rearrangement joins TRBV7-9 to TRBJ2-1, with 9 bases that match TRBD1. The J segment lost 9 bases and the V segment lost 3 bases, leaving 6 bases of the junction unmatched. CDR1 is SEHNR and CDR2 is FQNEAQ in the germline V gene (reference sequence). This CDR3 has 14 amino acids. The CDR3 bases are TGTGCCAGCAGCTTCGGGACAGGGTCTCTTGAGCAGTTCTTC. Translating it yields CASSFGTGSLEQFF. Combining the CDR3 with reference TRBV7-9 and TRBJ2-1 gives the whole variable domain DTGVSQNPRHKITKRGQNVTFRCDPISEHNRLYWYRQTLGQGPEFLTYFQNEAQLEKSRLLSDRFSAERPKGSFSTLEIQRTEQGDSAMYLCASSFGTGSLEQFFGPGTRLTVL.

The V gene is TRBV7-9, the J gene TRBJ1-6; TRBD1 might be the D (6 bases). This CDR3 comprises 14 residues. Trimming stripped 1 base from V and 10 bases from J, with 11 bases between. Germline CDR1 is SEHNR and CDR2 is FQNEAQ (reference sequence). Here the CDR3 reads CASSLEGGGSPLHF. Here the CDR3 DNA reads TGTGCCAGCAGCTTAGAAGGGGGAGGCTCACCCCTCCACTTT.

The chain combines TRBV19 with TRBJ1-2; D is undetermined. The V and J ends lost 3 bases and 4 bases respectively, with 15 bases between them. The CDR3 loop spans 15 amino acids. Germline values: CDR1 LNHDA, CDR2 SQIVND (reference sequence). The CDR3 loop reads CASSIGPGFPYGYTF. In DNA form, the CDR3 reads TGTGCCAGTAGTATCGGGCCAGGCTTTCCCTATGGCTACACCTTC.

The rearrangement joins TRBV6-5 to TRBJ2-2, with a tentative D call TRBD1 (6 bases). V dropped 11 bases and J dropped 6 bases, with 7 bases sitting between them. The germline gives CDR1 MNHEY, CDR2 SVGAGI. This CDR3 has 10 residues. The CDR3 here is CAAGAGELFF. In DNA form, the CDR3 reads TGTGCCGCAGGGGCCGGGGAGCTGTTTTTT.

CDR3 nucleotide sequence: TGTGCCAGCAGCTTAGGGGCCCCCCAGAACACACTCTCCTACGAGCAGTACTTC. This translates into CASSLGAPQNTLSYEQYF. The V gene is TRBV7-2, the J gene TRBJ2-7; D call uncertain. CDR3 length: 18 residues. V lost 1 base to trimming and J lost 0 bases, with 19 bases between them. Germline assignment: CDR1 SGHTA and CDR2 FQGNSA.

V usage is TRBV5-1 and J usage is TRBJ2-4; TRBD2 agrees at 8 bases. The V and J ends lost 4 bases and 2 bases, in that order; junction bases with no gene match: 5. This CDR3 contains 15 residues. Germline CDR1 SGHRS, CDR2 YFSETQ. The CDR3 here is CASSPSGGTKNIQYF. For the CDR3, the DNA is TGCGCCAGCAGCCCCTCGGGGGGGACCAAAAACATTCAGTACTTC.

The rearrangement uses TRBV19 and TRBJ2-4, with 7 bases that match TRBD2. The ends lost 7 bases at V and 6 bases at J; junction bases unmatched: 9. Germline loops: CDR1 LNHDA, CDR2 SQIVND (reference sequence). The CDR3 runs to 14 residues. The CDR3 spells CASTKDGGGNIQYF. CDR3 nucleotide sequence: TGTGCCAGTACCAAGGACGGCGGGGGAAACATTCAGTACTTC.